This record looks at one T cell receptor (beta chain) sequence and its context. Its antigen is currently unknown. Expressed TCRB transcripts were sequenced because the isolated RNA had all been reverse transcribed beforehand. Data came from immunoSEQ multiplex PCR; TCRdb stores just in-frame clones and leaves some out. The sample has 120,000 or so clones, 15% to 20% seen once. This CDR3 contains 15 residues. V trimming: 3 bases; J trimming: 7 bases; junction bases outside the gene matches: 7. Germline V CDR1 and CDR2: MNHEY, SMNVEV (reference sequence). This sample was taken from a study of beta chain features in type 1 diabetes. Broader study findings: In every one of the four CD4+ subsets, TCRB CDR3s were moderately but significantly shorter in Type 1 diabetes patients.

This sequence originates from a man between 18 and 29 years old with type 1 diabetes. This sequence joins TRBV27 and TRBJ1-4, with TRBD1 matching over 8 bases. Specimen: central memory CD4+ T cells from blood. The chain's CDR3 is CASSFSGTGPEKLFF. CDR3 DNA sequence: TGTGCCAGCAGTTTTTCCGGGACAGGCCCTGAAAAACTGTTTTTT.